One and the same sample provided the 8 T cell receptor beta chains below, sequenced in a study of cytomegalovirus exposure and HLA in healthy donors. Generated by immunoSEQ multiplex PCR, the TCRdb table keeps only in-frame clones and is missing some. The sample records about 330,000 clones, about nine tenths being singletons. The sequenced sample was PBMCs. The origin of the receptors is a woman aged 18-29 years in good health and CMV-seronegative.

The chain couples TRBV4-2 to TRBJ1-1; no definite D call. The CDR3 runs to 14 residues. V was trimmed by 0 bases and J by 4 bases, leaving 9 bases between them. From germline, CDR1 is LGHNA and CDR2 YNFKEQ. CDR3 DNA sequence: TGTGCCAGCAGCCAAGATCGCGGCGGCACTGAAGCTTTCTTT. It codes for CASSQDRGGTEAFF.

The chain is built from TRBV5-1 and TRBJ1-2; 8 bases match TRBD1. V gave up 0 bases and J gave up 6 bases; unmatched junction bases: 4. CDR3 size: 14 residues. The germline CDR1 and CDR2 sequences are SGHRS and YFSETQ. Here the CDR3 DNA reads TGCGCCAGCAGCTTGGGCCAGACAGGGGATGGCTACACCTTC. Amino acid sequence: CASSLGQTGDGYTF.

This clone came up once. This chain uses TRBV25-1 with TRBJ2-3; 10 bases match TRBD2. With V trimmed by 1 base and J by 4 bases, 8 bases remained unmatched. Germline assignment: CDR1 MGHDK and CDR2 SYGVNS. The CDR3 length is 17 residues. The CDR3 here is CASSEWPAGGPADTQYF. The CDR3, as DNA: TGTGCCAGCAGTGAATGGCCAGCGGGAGGGCCTGCAGATACGCAGTATTTT. Variable domain in full (rest from reference TRBV25-1 and TRBJ2-3): EADIYQTPRYLVIGTGKKITLECSQTMGHDKMYWYQQDPGMELHLIHYSYGVNSTEKGDLSSESTVSRIRTEHFPLTLESARPSHTSQYLCASSEWPAGGPADTQYFGPGTRLTVL.

This chain joins TRBV28 and TRBJ1-2; 7 positions agree with TRBD1. The germline V gene encodes CDR1 MDHEN and CDR2 SYDVKM. With 4 bases clipped from V and 6 bases from J, the junction kept 14 bases outside the gene matches. The CDR3 length is 16 residues. CDR3 protein: CASSSPQQDRFHGYTF. The CDR3 DNA reads as TGTGCCAGCAGTTCCCCCCAACAGGACAGGTTTCATGGCTACACCTTC.

This clone was seen only a few times. This chain joins TRBV25-1 and TRBJ2-7; D gene uncertain. This CDR3 has 13 residues. Trimming stripped 6 bases from V and 5 bases from J, with 14 bases between. The V gene's germline CDR1 is MGHDK and CDR2 SYGVNS. CDR3 nucleotides: TGTGCCAGCAGAGCCTTGCGCACGAACGAGCAGTACTTC. Translation gives CASRALRTNEQYF.

The genes are TRBV7-9 and TRBJ2-1; TRBD2 matches 7 bases. Germline V gene lookup returns CDR1 SEHNR and CDR2 FQNEAQ (reference sequence). Trimming at V came to 5 bases and at J to 6 bases, leaving 19 bases not matched to a gene. This CDR3 is 18 amino acids long. The CDR3 DNA reads TGTGCCAGCAGCCATTCGGGGTCGCCGGGAGGCAGATCCAATGAGCAGTTCTTC. The encoded protein is CASSHSGSPGGRSNEQFF.

The chain is built from TRBV6-5 and TRBJ1-1; D uncertain. V lost 3 bases and J 4 bases, leaving 9 bases between the germline ends. Per the germline V gene, CDR1 is MNHEY and CDR2 is SVGAGI. This CDR3 region has 13 residues. CDR3 sequence: CASSYTRSTEAFF. CDR3 DNA: TGTGCCAGCAGTTATACTCGTAGCACTGAAGCTTTCTTT.

The chain has TRBV7-9 and TRBJ2-5; TRBD2 agrees at 8 bases. V trimming: 4 bases; J trimming: 5 bases; junction bases outside the gene matches: 6. The CDR3 extends over 14 amino acids. From germline, CDR1 is SEHNR and CDR2 FQNEAQ (reference sequence). CDR3 region: CASSWGTRGETQYF. CDR3 bases: TGTGCCAGCAGCTGGGGGACTAGAGGGGAGACCCAGTACTTC.